This T cell receptor beta chain was sequenced for a study of cytomegalovirus exposure and HLA in healthy donors (dated by TCRdb to the late 2010s). Turning to the overall study: An earlier analysis of some 620 of the donors reported 250 to 300 Gb of sequence data and 117 million unique TCR beta sequences obtained from about 180 million T cells. About 280 gigabases of sequencing data and approximately 93 million unique TCR sequences were included in an early release covering under 650 HLA-typed donors. Among the approximately 430 genotyped donors, around 81% belonged to the genetic ancestry cluster associated with self-reported Caucasian donors. The study was designed to test whether signatures of past pathogen exposure could be identified by cataloging public T cell receptors. The study used immunosequencing to profile the T cell repertoires of several hundred subjects and linked those repertoires to cytomegalovirus serostatus. Besides the first cohort of more than 650 subjects, a separate validation cohort made up of 95 to 150 different subjects was used. To predict cytomegalovirus infection status, the study brought together high-throughput TCR immunosequencing, statistical association of individual TCRs with disease status, and machine learning. To study patterns of TCR occurrence, a later analysis re-analyzed previously published TCR beta repertoires from 650 to 750 donors and added high-resolution HLA genotyping. The later analysis used no new phenotypic data to find candidate immune exposures, relying instead on TCR beta sequences and their occurrence across donors. To decide whether each TCR beta V gene segment behaved as functional or pseudogenic, an earlier analysis of fewer than 750 of the donors relied on high-throughput TCR beta sequencing. Alongside the repertoire data, information on donor age, sex, ethnicity and CMV serostatus was compiled. In a later genetic analysis, genome-wide SNP genotypes for about 55% of the roughly 670 donors were used, and that subset was treated as a discovery cohort. Every repertoire in the discovery cohort had been generated on one and the same sequencing platform. HLA typing covered class I and class II loci at four-digit resolution. Typing coverage differed by locus: A, B, C, DRB1 and DQB1 were typed in roughly 629-630 donors, DQA1 in roughly 500, DPA1 in 600 to 610, and DPB1 in 450 to 490. Roughly 5 DR-DQ haplotypes were handled as single units for association and clustering, since linkage in the cohort was strong. Across some 400 genotyped donors of the cohort, an average of approximately 240,000 unique TCR beta nucleotide sequences per donor were sequenced, and approximately 17% of those sequences were non-productive.

Beyond this particular receptor, the publication reports: According to the authors, the approach could potentially be generalized to other disease states and immunological phenotypes. The classifier was reported to diagnose cytomegalovirus status with high specificity and sensitivity in both the original cohort and the validation cohort. A total of some 180 TCR beta chains were listed by the study as associated with cytomegalovirus. A group of highly shared sequence variants was considered likely to be a technical artifact of the sequencing pipeline. A later analysis reported that several top co-occurrence clusters appeared linked to parvovirus B19, influenza, CMV and Epstein-Barr virus. Across donors, most TCR sequences were observed very rarely, whereas some public TCRs were present in many individuals. A later genetic analysis reported fewer N-insertions in productive TCRs among donors in an Asian-associated ancestry cluster than the roughly 620-donor mean. When HLA alleles, especially DR and DQ, strongly co-occurred, TCR associations were difficult to assign to individual alleles. HLA typing was unavailable for some donors at each locus, so association tests used only the typed subset. According to a later analysis, most CMV-associated TCR beta chains appeared to be HLA-restricted, and the HLA associations seemed to be driven largely by CMV exposure. V-gene and J-gene trimming of TCR beta chains was associated with a missense DCLRE1C variant in a later genetic analysis, and the association was replicated in an independent cohort. A later analysis found that TCR association rates varied across HLA loci, with DRB1 alleles showing the most associated TCRs and HLA-C alleles the fewest. A further reported finding was that TCR beta sequences accurately predicted the HLA-A and HLA-B alleles for most subjects in the first cohort. Because the 87-base-pair reads could not distinguish some IMGT-functional V segments, including TRBV6-2 and TRBV6-3, those segments were excluded. Roughly uniform sequencing depth across donors was assumed in presence/absence analyses, although this assumption may not hold. A later analysis found that HLA-associated TCR beta chains were more clonally expanded and had lower generation probabilities than equally common non-associated chains. CMV serostatus was the only immune exposure information available for the cohort. Correlated functional status among segregating V segments might reflect linkage disequilibrium, but an unknown experimental factor could not be ruled out. In an earlier analysis of about 600 of the donors, most TCR beta V segments appeared in productive rearrangements about 87% or about 30% of the time, broadly matching IMGT annotations. In this cohort, only TCR beta chains were sequenced, and detectable features were limited by the absence of alpha or paired-chain data. In a later analysis, 15,000 to 20,000 TCR beta sequences were associated with specific HLA alleles at a false discovery rate of 0.05. In vitro tests confirmed that a few of the cytomegalovirus-associated TCR beta chains recognize cytomegalovirus antigens. The earlier analysis of around 600 of the donors excluded roughly 17 rarely observed V segments, including chromosome 9 orphons, because counts were too low.

There are 13 amino acids in the CDR3, from cysteine to phenylalanine inclusive. Of the read, only the CDR3 DNA is kept; its 39 bases are in frame from base 1. The germline V gene (reference sequence) specifies SGHNT as CDR1 and YYREEE as CDR2. Trimming takes 0 bases from V and 11 bases from J, and the germline ends sit 14 bases apart. Points on this clone: What antigen it recognizes has not been identified. No clone much larger than this one lies a single base away; base qualities are absent.

Library preparation used the immunoSEQ multiplex PCR assay. A mixture of 60 forward primers for TCR Vbeta segments and 13 reverse primers for TCR Jbeta segments was used in the multiplex PCR. The CDR3 region of rearranged TCR beta genes was amplified from genomic DNA by a multiplex PCR assay. The amplified TCR beta libraries were sequenced on the Illumina HiSeq System as 87-base-pair reads. The original methods were these. A later analysis counted about 80 million unique TCR beta chains across the approximately 700 repertoires, and some 11 million of these chains were shared by at least two donors. To remove PCR and sequencing errors, raw reads were error-corrected and collapsed into unique sequences using a nearest-neighbor algorithm that merged closely related sequences. CDR3 sequences were aligned to IMGT reference sequences to assign V, D and J gene segments. For a sequence to be retained, a match of at least six nucleotides was required to both a V gene segment and a J gene segment. A rearrangement counted as productive if the CDR3 had no stop codons and remained in frame with V and J, and every other rearrangement counted as non-productive. Following IMGT convention, CDR3 was defined as the stretch from the second conserved V-encoded cysteine to the conserved J-encoded phenylalanine. In an earlier analysis of around 600 of the donors, sequences lacking an unambiguous match to a single V gene segment were excluded. An earlier analysis of a few hundred of the donors classified V segments as functional when productive rearrangements were above 56.7% and as segregating when the standard deviation between donors was above 5%. A statistical classification framework was developed to diagnose cytomegalovirus status using the catalog of TCR beta chain sequences. V and J gene assignment, in a later analysis, came from comparing TCR nucleotide sequences with IMGT/GENE-DB human TR gene sequences. A later analysis assigned CDR3 sequences and most-parsimonious VDJ recombination scenarios with the TCRdist pipeline. In a later analysis, each TCR beta chain was defined by its CDR3 amino acid sequence together with its V-gene family, and reads lacking a unique V-gene family were excluded. To address suspected cross-contamination and a sequencing artifact, a later analysis removed 592 highly shared, low-generation-probability nucleotide sequences. A later analysis calculated a clonal expansion index for each public chain from normalized within-repertoire ranks of inferred template counts. Generation probabilities in a later analysis came from a VDJ recombination model fitted to out-of-frame rearrangements, and those results were checked against IGoR. In a later analysis, hypergeometric tests were used to score TCR-TCR, TCR-HLA and TCR-CMV co-occurrence, with a repertoire-size bias correction applied to TCR pairs. To estimate false discovery rates, a later analysis permuted the HLA or CMV assignments 20 times. In a later analysis, co-occurring TCRs were grouped with DBSCAN, and TCRdist sequence similarity was added when clustering was performed within HLA-allele-positive subsets. Repertoires with fewer than 30,000 or more than 120,000 public chains were left out of co-occurrence clustering, as were five repertoires with anomalous nucleotide sharing. The table was pulled from immuneACCESS by TCRdb, which kept in-frame rearrangements only. Such tables lose some clones; where checked, under half of the loss comes from unresolved V genes, and the rest has no known cause. For V, J and clone size, that table is used; D and trimming come from the DNA. The sample table contains roughly 200,000 clones; only one count was recorded for 70% to 85% of them. The top ten clonotypes cover approximately 1.5% of the sample.

The cohort consisted of 670 or so healthy bone marrow donors. At the time of sampling, all cohort members were nominally healthy, though unrecorded immune exposures were likely present. The donor was CMV seronegative and belonged to the group of approximately 320 seronegative cohort members. Each donor provided a peripheral blood sample, and peripheral blood mononuclear cells were used for TCR beta sequencing. Genomic DNA extraction from the blood cell samples was performed with the Qiagen DNeasy Blood Extraction Kit. Input material: PBMCs. Recombination joined TRBV5-4 with TRBJ2-5, with TRBD2 as a weak D call on 6 bases. The TCR sequence derives from a man aged 50 or older in good health and CMV-seronegative. The CDR3 sequence is CASSLEGLRGQYF. The DNA reads as follows: TGTGCCAGCAGCTTGGAAGGACTAAGGGGTCAGTACTTC.